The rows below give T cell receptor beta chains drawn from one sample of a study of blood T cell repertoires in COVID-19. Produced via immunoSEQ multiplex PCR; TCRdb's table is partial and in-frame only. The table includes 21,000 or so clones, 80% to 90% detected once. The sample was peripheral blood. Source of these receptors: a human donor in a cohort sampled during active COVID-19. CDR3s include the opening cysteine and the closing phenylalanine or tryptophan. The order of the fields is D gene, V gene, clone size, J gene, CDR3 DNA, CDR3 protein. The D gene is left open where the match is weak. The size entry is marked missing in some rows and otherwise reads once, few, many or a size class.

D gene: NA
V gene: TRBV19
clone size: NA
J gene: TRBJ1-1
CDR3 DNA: TGTGCCAGTAGTATCCGACAGATGAGGAACACTGAAGCTTTCTTT
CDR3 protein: CASSIRQMRNTEAFF

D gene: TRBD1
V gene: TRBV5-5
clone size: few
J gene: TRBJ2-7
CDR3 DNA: TGTGCCAGCAGCATTCAAGAGACAGGGCCCTTATCCTACGAGCAGTACTTC
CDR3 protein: CASSIQETGPLSYEQYF

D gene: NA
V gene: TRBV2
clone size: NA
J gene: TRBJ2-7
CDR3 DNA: TGTGCCAGCAGTGAAGGGTGGCCGGGTTCGGGAGAGCAGTACTTC
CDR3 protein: CASSEGWPGSGEQYF

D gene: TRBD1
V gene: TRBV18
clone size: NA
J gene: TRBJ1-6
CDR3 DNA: TGTGCCAGCTCACTAACCGGGACAGGGAATAGCTCACCCCTCCACTTT
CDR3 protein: CASSLTGTGNSSPLHF

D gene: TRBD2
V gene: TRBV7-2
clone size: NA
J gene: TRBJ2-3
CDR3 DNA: TGTGCCAGCAGCTTGGTAGCGGGATCAGATACGCAGTATTTT
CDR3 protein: CASSLVAGSDTQYF

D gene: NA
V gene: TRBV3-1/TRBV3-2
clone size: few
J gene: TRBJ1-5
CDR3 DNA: TGTGCCAGCAGCCAAGCCGACAGGTTTCCCACTCAGCCCCAGCATTTT
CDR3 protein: CASSQADRFPTQPQHF

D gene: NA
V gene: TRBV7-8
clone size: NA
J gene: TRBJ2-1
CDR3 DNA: TGTGCCAGCAACAAGGGGGGGGAGCAGTTCTTC
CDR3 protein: CASNKGGEQFF

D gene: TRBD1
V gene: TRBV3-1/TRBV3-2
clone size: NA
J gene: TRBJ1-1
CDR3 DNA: TGTGCCAGCAGCCAAGATAACGACAGGGTTTTTTTGGTGTGGCGAGCTTTCTTT
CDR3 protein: CASSQDNDRVFLVWRAFF

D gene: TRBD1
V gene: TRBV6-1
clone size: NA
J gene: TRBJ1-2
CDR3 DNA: TGTGCCAGCAGTGAACAGGGGGCGCGGATCTATGGCTACACCTTC
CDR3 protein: CASSEQGARIYGYTF

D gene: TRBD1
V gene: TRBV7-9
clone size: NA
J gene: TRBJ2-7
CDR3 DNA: TGTGCCAGCAGCTTAACAGGGGACTACGAGCAGTACTTC
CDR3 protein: CASSLTGDYEQYF

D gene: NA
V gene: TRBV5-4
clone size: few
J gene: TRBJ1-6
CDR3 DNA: TGTGCCAGCAGCTTGGACAGGTATAATTCACCCCTCCACTTT
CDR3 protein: CASSLDRYNSPLHF

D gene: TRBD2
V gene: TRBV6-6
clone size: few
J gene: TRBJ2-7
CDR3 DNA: TGTGCCAGCAGTTACATAGCGGGGGGCACCTACGAGCAGTACTTC
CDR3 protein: CASSYIAGGTYEQYF

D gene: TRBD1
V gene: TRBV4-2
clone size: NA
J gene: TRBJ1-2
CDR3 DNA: TGTGCCAGCAGCCAGACAGGGTCCTATGGCTACACCTTC
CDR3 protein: CASSQTGSYGYTF

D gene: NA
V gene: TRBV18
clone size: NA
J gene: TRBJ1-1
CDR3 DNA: TGTGCCAGCTCACCACTAGGACAACGGAACACTGAAGCTTTCTTT
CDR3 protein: CASSPLGQRNTEAFF

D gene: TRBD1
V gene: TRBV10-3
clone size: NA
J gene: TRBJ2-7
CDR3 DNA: TGTGCCATCAGTGAGCAGGGACAGGGTAGCTACGAGCAGTACTTC
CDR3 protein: CAISEQGQGSYEQYF

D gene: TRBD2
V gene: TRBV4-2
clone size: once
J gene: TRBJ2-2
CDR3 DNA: TGTGCCAGCAGCCCGCACGGGGCGGGGGGGAGGAGCACCGGGGAGCTGTTTTTT
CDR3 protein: CASSPHGAGGRSTGELFF

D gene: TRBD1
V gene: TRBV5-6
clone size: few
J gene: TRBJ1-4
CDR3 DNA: TGTGCCAGCAGCATCAGGACAGGGGAAAAACTGTTTTTT
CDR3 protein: CASSIRTGEKLFF

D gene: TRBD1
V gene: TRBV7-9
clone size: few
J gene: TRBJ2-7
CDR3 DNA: TGTGCCAGCAGCTTAGGACAGGGGGACAACGAGCAGTACTTC
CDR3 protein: CASSLGQGDNEQYF

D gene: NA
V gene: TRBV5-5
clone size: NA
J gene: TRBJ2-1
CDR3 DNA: TGTGCCAGCAGCCGAGACATTCTGGGTGAGCAGTTCTTC
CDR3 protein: CASSRDILGEQFF

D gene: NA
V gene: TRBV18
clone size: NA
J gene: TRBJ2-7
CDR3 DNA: TGTGCCAGCTCACCGCCTATTTGGGAGTCCTACGAGCAGTACTTC
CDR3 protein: CASSPPIWESYEQYF

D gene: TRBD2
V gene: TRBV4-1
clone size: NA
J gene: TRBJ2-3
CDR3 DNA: TGCGCCAGCAGCCAATCGGGACTAGCGGGGGCTAGCACAGATACGCAGTATTTT
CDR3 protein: CASSQSGLAGASTDTQYF

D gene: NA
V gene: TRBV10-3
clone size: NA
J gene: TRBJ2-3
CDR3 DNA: TGTGCCATCAGACGGAGAGGACTCGCTAGCACAGATACGCAGTATTTT
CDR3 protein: CAIRRRGLASTDTQYF

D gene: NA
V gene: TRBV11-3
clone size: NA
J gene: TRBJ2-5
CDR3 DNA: TGTGCCAGCAGCTTAGGAAGAAGGGGCCGCCTGGAGACCCAGTACTTC
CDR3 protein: CASSLGRRGRLETQYF

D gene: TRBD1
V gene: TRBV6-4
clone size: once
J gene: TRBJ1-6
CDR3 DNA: TGTGCCAGCAGTGACTCGGGACAGAGAGATAATTCACCCCTCCACTTT
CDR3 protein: CASSDSGQRDNSPLHF

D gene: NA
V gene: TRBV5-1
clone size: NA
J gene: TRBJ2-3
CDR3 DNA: TGCGCCAGCAGCCCCGGACAGAGCACAGATACGCAGTATTTT
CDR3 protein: CASSPGQSTDTQYF

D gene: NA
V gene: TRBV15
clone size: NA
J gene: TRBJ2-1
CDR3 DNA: TGTGCCACCAGCAGAGATCGCGTTAGCGGATCGGAGCAGTTCTTC
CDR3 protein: CATSRDRVSGSEQFF

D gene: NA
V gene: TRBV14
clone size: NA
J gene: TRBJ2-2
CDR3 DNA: TGTGCCAGCAGCCTCAGGGGCGGCACCGGGGAGCTGTTTTTT
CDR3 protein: CASSLRGGTGELFF

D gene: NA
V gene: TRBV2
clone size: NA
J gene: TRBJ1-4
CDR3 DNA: TGTGCCAGCACTGCTCAAAGGGGCATCAATGAAAAACTGTTTTTT
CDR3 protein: CASTAQRGINEKLFF

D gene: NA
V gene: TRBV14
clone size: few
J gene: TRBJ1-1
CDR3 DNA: TGTGCCAGCAGTAACGTTAGGAGCAACACTGAAGCTTTCTTT
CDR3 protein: CASSNVRSNTEAFF

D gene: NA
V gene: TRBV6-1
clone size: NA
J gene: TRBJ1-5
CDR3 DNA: TGTGCCAGCAGTGGACCTGATAGGGGGGGGTATAGCAATCAGCCCCAGCATTTT
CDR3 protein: CASSGPDRGGYSNQPQHF

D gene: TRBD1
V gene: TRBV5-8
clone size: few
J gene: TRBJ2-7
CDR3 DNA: TGTGCCAGCAGCTTGCCGGGGACAGGGGACGAGCAGTACTTC
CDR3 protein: CASSLPGTGDEQYF

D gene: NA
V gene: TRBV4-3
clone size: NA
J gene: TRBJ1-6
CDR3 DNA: TGCGCCAGCAGCCAAGATCGGTTCAGGGGTGATTCACCCCTCCACTTT
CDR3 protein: CASSQDRFRGDSPLHF

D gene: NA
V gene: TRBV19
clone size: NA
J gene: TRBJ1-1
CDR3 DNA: TGTGCCAGTAGCCAGAACACTGAAGCTTTCTTT
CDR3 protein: CASSQNTEAFF

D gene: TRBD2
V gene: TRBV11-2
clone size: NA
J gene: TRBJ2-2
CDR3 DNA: TGTGCCAGCAGCTTAGTCCCGTGGCTAGCGGGAAACACCGGGGAGCTGTTTTTT
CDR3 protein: CASSLVPWLAGNTGELFF

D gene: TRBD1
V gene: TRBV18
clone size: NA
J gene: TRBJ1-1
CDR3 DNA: TGTGCCAGCTCACCGGGGGGCAGGGGGACGGATACTGAAGCTTTCTTT
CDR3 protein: CASSPGGRGTDTEAFF

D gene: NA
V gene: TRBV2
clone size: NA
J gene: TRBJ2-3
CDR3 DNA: TGTGCCAGCAGCCAAGGTACGGGGGATACGCAGTATTTT
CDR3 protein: CASSQGTGDTQYF

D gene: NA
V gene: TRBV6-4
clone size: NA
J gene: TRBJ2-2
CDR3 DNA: TGTGCCAGCAGTCCACAGGGTCTGAACACCGGGGAGCTGTTTTTT
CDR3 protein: CASSPQGLNTGELFF

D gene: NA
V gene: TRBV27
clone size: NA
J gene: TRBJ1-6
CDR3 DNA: TGTGCCAGCAGCCCCGAGGGATCGCATCCCCTCCACTTT
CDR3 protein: CASSPEGSHPLHF

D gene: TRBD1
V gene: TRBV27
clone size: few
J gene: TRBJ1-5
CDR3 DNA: TGTGCCAGCAGTCCCTGGACAGGTACGGTCAATCAGCCCCAGCATTTT
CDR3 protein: CASSPWTGTVNQPQHF

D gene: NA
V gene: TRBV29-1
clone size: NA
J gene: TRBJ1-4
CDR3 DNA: TGCAGCGTTGTTTACGGGTGGGATGAAAAACTGTTTTTT
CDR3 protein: CSVVYGWDEKLFF

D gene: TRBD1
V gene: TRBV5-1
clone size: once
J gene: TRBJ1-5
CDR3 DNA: TGCGCCAGCAGCTCCGGGACAGGGGGCAATCAGCCCCAGCATTTT
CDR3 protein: CASSSGTGGNQPQHF

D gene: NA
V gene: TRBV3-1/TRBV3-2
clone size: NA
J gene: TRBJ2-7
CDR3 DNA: TGTGCCAGCAGCCAAGATCTTTATAGCGAGCAGTACTTC
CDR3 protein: CASSQDLYSEQYF

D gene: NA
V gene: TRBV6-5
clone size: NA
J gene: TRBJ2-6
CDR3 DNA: TGTGCCAGCAGTTCCGTCGGAGTCCCTGGGGCCAACGTCCTGACTTTC
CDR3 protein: CASSSVGVPGANVLTF

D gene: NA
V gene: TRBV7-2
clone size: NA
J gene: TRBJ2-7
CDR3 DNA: TGTGCCAGCAGGGAACGGGGGACCTCCTCCCACGAGCAGTACTTC
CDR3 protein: CASRERGTSSHEQYF

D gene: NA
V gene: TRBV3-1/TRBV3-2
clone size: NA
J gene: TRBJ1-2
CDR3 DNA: TGTGCCAGCAGCCTTAAGCCCAACAGGGTGTCCTATGGCTACACCTTC
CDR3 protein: CASSLKPNRVSYGYTF

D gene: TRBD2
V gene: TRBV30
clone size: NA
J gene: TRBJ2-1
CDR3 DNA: TGTGCCTGGAGTGTGCCCGGCGGGGGGGCAGGTGAGCAGTTCTTC
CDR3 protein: CAWSVPGGGAGEQFF

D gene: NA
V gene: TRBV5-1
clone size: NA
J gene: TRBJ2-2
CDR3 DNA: TGCGCCAGCGCCCTCGATGCAGTCAACACCGGGGAGCTGTTTTTT
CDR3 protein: CASALDAVNTGELFF

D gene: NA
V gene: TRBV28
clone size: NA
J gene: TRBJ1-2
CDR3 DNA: TGTGCCAGCACCACTTTTGCGGCACCCGGTAACTATGGCTACACCTTC
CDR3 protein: CASTTFAAPGNYGYTF

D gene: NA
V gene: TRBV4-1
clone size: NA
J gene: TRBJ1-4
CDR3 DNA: TGCGCCAGCAGCGATGCGACTGCGGGCCGCGGCGAAAAACTGTTTTTT
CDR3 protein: CASSDATAGRGEKLFF

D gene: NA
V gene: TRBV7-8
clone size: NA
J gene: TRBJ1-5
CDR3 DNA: TGTGCCAGCAGCGCCAACACGCAGCCCCAGCATTTT
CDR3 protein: CASSANTQPQHF

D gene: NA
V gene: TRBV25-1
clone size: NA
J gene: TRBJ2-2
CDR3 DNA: TGTGCCAGCAGCAGGGGAGGGGAGGGCACCGGGGAGCTGTTTTTT
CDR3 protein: CASSRGGEGTGELFF

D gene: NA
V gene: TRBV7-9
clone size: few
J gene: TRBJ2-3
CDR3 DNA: TGTGCCAGCAGCCCAGCAGGGAGCGCGGGGGCGGGAGATACGCAGTATTTT
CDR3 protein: CASSPAGSAGAGDTQYF

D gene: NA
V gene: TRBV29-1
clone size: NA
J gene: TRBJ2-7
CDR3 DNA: TGCAGCGTCTGGGCCTCCTACGAGCAGTACTTC
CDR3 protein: CSVWASYEQYF

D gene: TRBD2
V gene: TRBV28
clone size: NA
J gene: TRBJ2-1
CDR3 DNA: TGTGCCAGCACTCCCGGGGGGTACAATGAGCAGTTCTTC
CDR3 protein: CASTPGGYNEQFF

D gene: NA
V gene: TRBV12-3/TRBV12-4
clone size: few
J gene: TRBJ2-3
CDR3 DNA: TGTGCCAGCAGGGGCTCCCCTCCAGATACGCAGTATTTT
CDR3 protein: CASRGSPPDTQYF

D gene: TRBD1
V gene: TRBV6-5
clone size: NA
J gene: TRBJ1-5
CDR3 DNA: TGTGCCAGCAGTTTGACAGGGGGGAATCAGCCCCAGCATTTT
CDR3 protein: CASSLTGGNQPQHF

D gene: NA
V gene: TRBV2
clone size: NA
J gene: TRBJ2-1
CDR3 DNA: TGTGCCAGCACTAGCTCCGACAACTCCTACAATGAGCAGTTCTTC
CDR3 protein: CASTSSDNSYNEQFF

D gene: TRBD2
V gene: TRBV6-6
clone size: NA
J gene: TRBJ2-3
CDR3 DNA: TGTGCCGGAGCTAGCGGGGGCCCAGATACGCAGTATTTT
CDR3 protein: CAGASGGPDTQYF

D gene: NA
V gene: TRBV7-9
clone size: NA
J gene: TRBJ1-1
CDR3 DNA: TGTGCCAGCAGCGACCAGGTTACTGAAGCTTTCTTT
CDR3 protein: CASSDQVTEAFF

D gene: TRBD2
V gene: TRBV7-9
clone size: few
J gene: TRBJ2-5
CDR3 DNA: TGTGCCAGCAGCTTCGGGACTAGCGGTATCTTCCAAGAGACCCAGTACTTC
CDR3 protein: CASSFGTSGIFQETQYF